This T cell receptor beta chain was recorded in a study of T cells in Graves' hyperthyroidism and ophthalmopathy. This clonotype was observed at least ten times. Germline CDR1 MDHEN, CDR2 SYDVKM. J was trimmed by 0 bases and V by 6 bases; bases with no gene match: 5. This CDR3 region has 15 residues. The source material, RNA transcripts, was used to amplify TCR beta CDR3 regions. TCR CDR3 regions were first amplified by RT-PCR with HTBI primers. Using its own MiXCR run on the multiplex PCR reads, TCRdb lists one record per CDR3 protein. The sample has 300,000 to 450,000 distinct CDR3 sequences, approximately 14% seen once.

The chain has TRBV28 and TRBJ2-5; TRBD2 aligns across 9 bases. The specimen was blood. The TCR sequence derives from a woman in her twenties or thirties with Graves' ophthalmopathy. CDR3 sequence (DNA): TGTGCCAGCAGGTCTAGCGGGGATTACCAAGAGACCCAGTACTTC. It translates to CASRSSGDYQETQYF.